The 30 T cell receptor beta chains below were found in one sample sequenced in a study of T cell clonotyping in hematopoietic cell transplantation. Sample time point: recipient sample about 28 days before transplant, after cytoreduction. The data were produced by immunoSEQ multiplex PCR, yet TCRdb's version contains in-frame clones alone and is incomplete. The top ten hold about 16% of the sample, which has around 6,000 clones, about 97% seen once. The material sequenced was peripheral blood mononuclear cells, taken before stem cell transplant. All receptors come from a man between 65 and 79 years old with acute myeloid leukemia. Some clones in this sample may be carry-over from other donors' samples.

The V gene is TRBV7-6, the J gene TRBJ1-6, with 9 nucleotides matching TRBD1. Germline CDR1 and CDR2: SGHVS and FNYEAQ. The CDR3 loop spans 15 amino acids. V trimming: 1 base; J trimming: 9 bases; junction bases outside the gene matches: 4. As DNA, the CDR3 is TGTGCCAGCAGCTTAGAAGGGACAGGGATTTCACCCCTCCACTTT. Amino acids: CASSLEGTGISPLHF.

The rearrangement links TRBV2 to TRBJ1-6; D is unresolved. V was clipped by 4 bases and J by 1 base, with 5 bases between them. CDR1 is SNHLY and CDR2 is FYNNEI in the germline V gene. This CDR3 is built from 14 residues. The CDR3 nucleotides are TGTGCCAGCAGTGCTGGGTCCTATAATTCACCCCTCCACTTT. Translating gives CASSAGSYNSPLHF.

This chain links TRBV9 with TRBJ1-2; 9 bases are shared with TRBD1. After removal of 3 bases from V and 4 bases from J, the junction contained 4 bases not matched to a gene. CDR1 is SGDLS and CDR2 is YYNGEE in the germline V gene. The CDR3 loop spans 14 amino acids. DNA of the CDR3: TGTGCCAGCAGCGCGGGACAGGGCGGCTATGGCTACACCTTC. This codes for CASSAGQGGYGYTF.

CDR3 region: CASSLTGDNYGYTF. For the CDR3, the DNA is TGTGCCAGCAGCTTGACAGGGGATAACTATGGCTACACCTTC. This chain uses TRBV5-8 with TRBJ1-2; TRBD1 aligns across 7 bases. CDR1 SGHTS and CDR2 YDEGEE come from the germline V gene. The CDR3 extends over 14 amino acids. V lost 1 base, J lost 1 base, and 1 base stayed unmatched.

The chain is built from TRBV19 and TRBJ1-2; a possible D gene is TRBD1 (5 bases). The CDR3 sequence is 11 residues long. CDR1 and CDR2 (germline): LNHDA, SQIVND (reference sequence). V was shortened by 3 bases and J by 6 bases, with 5 bases between the two germline ends. The chain's CDR3 is CASSMGHGYTF. The CDR3 DNA reads TGTGCCAGTAGTATGGGGCATGGCTACACCTTC.

CDR3 in amino acids: CASSIRDPSYGYTF. CDR3 sequence (DNA): TGTGCCAGTAGTATCAGGGATCCGAGCTATGGCTACACCTTC. The rearrangement links TRBV19 to TRBJ1-2; weak D call: TRBD1 (5 bases). Germline CDR1 is LNHDA and CDR2 is SQIVND (reference sequence). CDR3 size: 14 residues. V lost 3 bases and J lost 4, with 12 bases in between.

The chain joins TRBV19 to TRBJ1-2, with D tentatively TRBD1 (5 bases). The CDR3 is 15 residues long. Germline loops: CDR1 LNHDA, CDR2 SQIVND (reference sequence). Trimming shortened V by 7 bases and J by 6 bases, and 21 bases separated the two germline ends. CDR3 sequence: CASNTQWGFGDGYTF. CDR3 in DNA: TGTGCCAGTAACACCCAATGGGGGTTCGGAGATGGCTACACCTTC.

The table lists this clone with a count of one. The genes are TRBV2 and TRBJ1-4, with D maybe TRBD1 (5 bases). CDR1 is SNHLY, CDR2 FYNNEI, per germline. The CDR3 runs 14 residues. V dropped 7 bases and J dropped 8 bases, with 17 bases sitting between them. The CDR3 spells CASMDLRGVEKLFF. Written as DNA, the CDR3 is TGTGCCAGCATGGACCTACGAGGGGTCGAAAAACTGTTTTTT.

V usage is TRBV5-1 and J usage is TRBJ2-1, with no clear D. Looked up from germline, CDR1 is SGHRS and CDR2 is YFSETQ. The CDR3 is made up of 12 amino acids. Trimming cost V 3 bases and J 11 bases, with 12 bases left between them. CDR3 residues: CASSSDVRQQFF. The CDR3 DNA reads as TGCGCCAGCAGCTCGGATGTCCGACAGCAGTTCTTC.

The V and J genes are TRBV19 and TRBJ1-4; possibly TRBD1 for D (5 bases). Germline CDR1 LNHDA, CDR2 SQIVND (reference sequence). V gave up 3 bases and J gave up 7 bases, with 9 bases separating them. The CDR3 consists of 13 residues. This CDR3 reads CASSIRDPEKLFF. DNA for the CDR3: TGTGCCAGTAGTATCCGGGACCCTGAAAAACTGTTTTTT.

This clone was observed a few times. The V gene is TRBV4-2, the J gene TRBJ1-4, with 9 bases identical to TRBD1. V gave up 2 bases and J gave up 8 bases; unmatched junction bases: 6. Germline CDR1 reads LGHNA; CDR2 reads YNFKEQ. This CDR3 is built from 15 residues. CDR3 nucleotide sequence: TGTGCCAGCAGCCAACGACAGGGGGTAGGAGAAAAACTGTTTTTT. Protein: CASSQRQGVGEKLFF.

The V gene is TRBV13, the J gene TRBJ1-1; 7 nucleotides align to TRBD1. There are 14 residues in the CDR3. V was clipped by 5 bases and J by 1 base; unmatched bases: 4. CDR1 is PRHDT, CDR2 FYEKMQ, per germline (reference sequence). The CDR3: CASSRGQTNTEAFF. CDR3 DNA sequence: TGTGCCAGCAGCCGGGGACAGACGAACACTGAAGCTTTCTTT.

J is TRBJ1-5 and V is TRBV30; D possibly corresponds to TRBD1 (6 bases). The CDR3 loop spans 13 amino acids. The germline V gene has CDR1 GTSNPN and CDR2 SVGIG (reference sequence). V was pared by 8 bases and J by 4 bases, with 15 bases between. The CDR3 DNA reads as TGTGCCGGGGGGCTCCGGACTAATCAGCCCCAGCATTTT. It translates to CAGGLRTNQPQHF.

The genes are TRBV7-2 and TRBJ1-2, with TRBD1 as a possible D gene (5 bases). The CDR3 is 13 residues long. The germline V gene encodes CDR1 SGHTA and CDR2 FQGNSA. V lost 4 bases, J lost 8 bases, and 14 bases lay in between. The CDR3 bases are TGTGCCAGCAGCTCGGGACCCTCGCAAGGCTACACCTTC. Residues: CASSSGPSQGYTF.

The V and J genes are TRBV9 and TRBJ1-2, with TRBD1 as a possible D gene (6 bases). Germline V gene data show CDR1 as SGDLS and CDR2 as YYNGEE. The CDR3 totals 15 residues. V dropped 3 bases and J dropped 0 bases, with 12 bases sitting between them. This CDR3 is CASSGNRAPNYGYTF. The CDR3 bases are TGTGCCAGCAGCGGAAACAGGGCGCCTAACTATGGCTACACCTTC.

V is TRBV5-1 and J is TRBJ1-1; no clear D. The length of the CDR3 is 15 residues. Germline V gene data show CDR1 as SGHRS and CDR2 as YFSETQ. V was clipped by 0 bases and J by 1 base, with 10 bases between them. CDR3 region: CASSLAVLKNTEAFF. The CDR3, as DNA: TGCGCCAGCAGCTTGGCCGTTCTAAAGAACACTGAAGCTTTCTTT.

The chain uses TRBV5-1 and TRBJ1-1; D is perhaps TRBD1 (6 bases). The CDR3 consists of 14 residues. The V end lost 5 bases, the J end lost 0 bases, and 11 bases lay between the germline ends. Germline assignment: CDR1 SGHRS and CDR2 YFSETQ. The CDR3 protein is CASRGQGMNTEAFF. DNA of the CDR3: TGCGCCAGCAGGGGGCAGGGGATGAACACTGAAGCTTTCTTT.

The chain recombines TRBV11-3 with TRBJ1-1, with D unclear. The V and J ends lost 1 base and 3 bases respectively, with 15 bases between them. CDR3 size: 16 residues. Germline-derived CDR1 and CDR2 are SGHNT and YENEEA. CDR3 protein: CASSLGTIPGDTEAFF. CDR3 bases: TGTGCCAGCAGCTTAGGGACCATACCCGGGGACACTGAAGCTTTCTTT.

This chain joins TRBV2 and TRBJ1-5; the D is unclear. CDR1 is SNHLY, CDR2 FYNNEI, per germline. Trimming left V 4 bases short and J 1 base short, with 17 bases between. The CDR3 is 17 amino acids. The CDR3 DNA follows: TGTGCCAGCAGTGTCGCTAGTGGAGGCAGCAGCAATCAGCCCCAGCATTTT. This codes for CASSVASGGSSNQPQHF.

V usage is TRBV28 and J usage is TRBJ2-7, with 7 positions matching TRBD1. Germline V lookup: CDR1 MDHEN, CDR2 SYDVKM. Losses at the gene ends were 5 bases for V and 6 bases for J; bases not matched to a gene: 10. The CDR3 runs 14 residues. The CDR3 region is CASSSQQGNSEQYF. CDR3 bases: TGTGCCAGCAGTAGTCAACAGGGGAACAGCGAGCAGTACTTC.

This chain uses TRBV6-5 with TRBJ1-1; unclear D gene. Trimming removed 4 bases at V and 1 base at J, with 10 bases between. Germline CDR1 is MNHEY and CDR2 is SVGAGI. There are 14 residues in the CDR3. The CDR3 loop is CASSLTWRNTEAFF. The CDR3 DNA reads TGTGCCAGCAGTTTGACATGGAGGAACACTGAAGCTTTCTTT.

CDR3 loop: CASSPLSEAFF. The CDR3 coding sequence is TGTGCCAGCAGCCCCCTCTCTGAAGCTTTCTTT. The chain joins TRBV28 to TRBJ1-1; D not certain. Looked up from germline, CDR1 is MDHEN and CDR2 is SYDVKM. This CDR3 has 11 residues. V lost 6 bases, J lost 6 bases, and 8 bases lay in between. Looking up the rest from reference TRBV28 and TRBJ1-1 gives the full variable domain: DVKVTQSSRYLVKRTGEKVFLECVQDMDHENMFWYRQDPGLGLRLIYFSYDVKMKEKGDIPEGYSVSREKKERFSLILESASTNQTSMYLCASSPLSEAFFGQGTRLTVV.

The genes are TRBV6-1 and TRBJ2-2; D gene uncertain. This CDR3 has 15 amino acids. Germline loops: CDR1 MNHNS, CDR2 SASEGT. The ends were cut back, 5 bases at V and 1 base at J, with 11 bases in the middle. The CDR3 here is CASSRPRRNTGELFF. The CDR3 DNA reads TGTGCCAGCAGTAGACCAAGGAGGAACACCGGGGAGCTGTTTTTT.

This clone was seen only once. The CDR3 bases are TGTGCCAGTAGTGGACCGGCGGATGGCTACACCTTC. This gives the protein CASSGPADGYTF. This chain connects TRBV19 to TRBJ1-2; D remains ambiguous. The CDR3 loop spans 12 amino acids. The germline V gene encodes CDR1 LNHDA and CDR2 SQIVND (reference sequence). V was cut by 5 bases and J by 6 bases, with 10 bases left in between.

V usage is TRBV2 and J usage is TRBJ2-1, with 11 bases aligning to TRBD1. CDR1 is SNHLY, CDR2 FYNNEI, per germline. The J segment lost 5 bases and the V segment lost 7 bases, leaving 7 bases of the junction unmatched. The CDR3 covers 15 residues. The CDR3 DNA follows: TGTGCCAGCACCAGGACAGGGGGCACTGACAATGAGCAGTTCTTC. The encoded protein is CASTRTGGTDNEQFF.

The V and J genes are TRBV2 and TRBJ2-7; perhaps TRBD1 as D (7 bases). The V and J ends lost 6 bases and 4 bases respectively, with 13 bases between them. The CDR3 totals 13 residues. Per the germline V gene, CDR1 is SNHLY and CDR2 is FYNNEI. In nucleotides, the CDR3 is TGTGCCAGCAGCCCGACAGGGAGGTACGAGCAGTACTTC. Translation gives CASSPTGRYEQYF. Variable domain in full (rest from reference TRBV2 and TRBJ2-7): EPEVTQTPSHQVTQMGQEVILRCVPISNHLYFYWYRQILGQKVEFLVSFYNNEISEKSEIFDDQFSVERPDGSNFTLKIRSTKLEDSAMYFCASSPTGRYEQYFGPGTRLTVT.

The rearrangement uses TRBV5-1 and TRBJ1-6; the D gene is possibly TRBD1 (6 bases). The CDR3 totals 16 residues. V gave up 4 bases and J gave up 9 bases, with 20 bases separating them. Germline CDR1 and CDR2: SGHRS and YFSETQ. CDR3 nucleotide sequence: TGCGCCAGCAGCGCCCGAGGGGGGGGCTCGAGTTCACCCCTCCACTTT. Amino acid sequence: CASSARGGGSSSPLHF.

The chain uses TRBV5-1 and TRBJ1-1; D gene unclear. This CDR3 contains 14 residues. The V and J ends lost 4 bases and 1 base respectively, with 11 bases between them. Germline CDR1 SGHRS, CDR2 YFSETQ. The DNA of the CDR3 is TGCGCCAGCAGCCGCTCGGGTCAGAACACTGAAGCTTTCTTT. Translation: CASSRSGQNTEAFF.

This chain connects TRBV30 to TRBJ2-7; 10 nucleotides agree with TRBD1. CDR3 length: 13 residues. V shed 4 bases, J shed 6 bases, and the junction held 6 bases outside the gene matches. Germline CDR1 reads GTSNPN; CDR2 reads SVGIG (reference sequence). In nucleotides, the CDR3 is TGTGCCTGGAACCGGGACAGGGGCTCCGAGCAGTACTTC. It specifies CAWNRDRGSEQYF. The whole variable domain, filled in from reference TRBV30 and TRBJ2-7, reads SQTIHQWPATLVQPVGSPLSLECTVEGTSNPNLYWYRQAAGRGLQLLFYSVGIGQISSEVPQNLSASRPQDRQFILSSKKLLLSDSGFYLCAWNRDRGSEQYFGPGTRLTVT.

This chain joins TRBV4-1 and TRBJ2-5, with D possibly TRBD2 on 6 matching bases. This CDR3 is built from 16 residues. Germline V gene data show CDR1 as MGHRA and CDR2 as YSYEKL. With 3 bases removed from V and 1 base from J, the gap between germline ends came to 15 bases. The CDR3 loop is CASSHWRDPTQETQYF. The CDR3 DNA follows: TGCGCCAGCAGCCATTGGAGGGACCCGACCCAAGAGACCCAGTACTTC.